The 18 T cell receptor beta chains in this list originate from one sample, sequenced in a study of cytomegalovirus exposure and HLA in healthy donors. The primer mix had 60 Vbeta and 13 Jbeta primers. Repertoires were generated with immunoSEQ multiplex PCR, while TCRdb's copy carries only in-frame clones and drops some. Found here are 130,000 to 150,000 clones, about 80% of them singletons; the top ten hold under 6%. Sequencing used PBMCs. These receptor sequences come from a middle-aged man in good health and CMV-seronegative.

The chain couples TRBV6-6 to TRBJ2-2, with 11 nucleotides matching TRBD1. Germline-derived CDR1 and CDR2 are MNHNY and SVGAGI (reference sequence). With 5 bases clipped from V and 5 bases from J, the junction kept 7 bases outside the gene matches. There are 16 residues in the CDR3. The CDR3 DNA reads as TGTGCCAGCAGTATACCGGGACAGGGGGGAACCGGGGAGCTGTTTTTT. Its translation: CASSIPGQGGTGELFF.

The table lists this clone with a count of one. The CDR3 region has the DNA TGTGCCAGCAAACGGGACATAGGAAACACCATATATTTT. Amino acid sequence: CASKRDIGNTIYF. V is TRBV6-5 and J is TRBJ2-2, with D perhaps matching TRBD1 (6 bases). The J call is uncertain, as TRBJ1-3 better fits the DNA end. The CDR3 is 13 residues long. CDR1 and CDR2 from the germline V gene are MNHEY and SVGAGI.

The V and J genes are TRBV29-1 and TRBJ1-2, with 8 bases that match TRBD1. The trim removed 3 bases at V and 3 bases at J, leaving 6 bases unmatched. The CDR3 runs 14 residues. Germline-derived CDR1 and CDR2 are SQVTM and ANQGSEA. Here the CDR3 reads CSVEAGQVYYGYTF. The DNA for the CDR3 is TGCAGCGTTGAGGCGGGACAGGTCTACTATGGCTACACCTTC.

The V gene is TRBV6-5, the J gene TRBJ2-7, with a tentative D call TRBD1 (5 bases). Germline CDR1 reads MNHEY; CDR2 reads SVGAGI. This CDR3 comprises 14 residues. Trimming pared 6 bases from V and 5 bases from J, leaving 17 bases between. The CDR3 here is CASSRTRSNDEQYF. The CDR3 DNA reads TGTGCCAGCAGCCGGACACGGAGTAACGACGAGCAGTACTTC.

This chain links TRBV18 with TRBJ1-2; 8 bases are a match to TRBD1. This CDR3 contains 15 residues. V lost 4 bases to trimming and J lost 4 bases; unmatched junction nucleotides: 8. Germline V gene sequence: CDR1 KGHSH, CDR2 LQKENI. The CDR3, as DNA: TGTGCCAGCTCACTGGACAGGGCTATCTTCTATGGCTACACCTTC. Protein: CASSLDRAIFYGYTF.

This sequence joins TRBV7-8 and TRBJ1-3; a weak D match, TRBD1 (6 bases). Deletions cut 5 bases from V and 8 bases from J, with 19 bases between. Germline V gene lookup returns CDR1 SGHVS and CDR2 FQNEAQ. The CDR3 runs 15 residues. DNA of the CDR3: TGTGCCAGCAGCATTGGACAGTTAGTGAAGGACACCATATATTTT. Translated, it gives CASSIGQLVKDTIYF.

The genes are TRBV19 and TRBJ1-1, with 8 positions matching TRBD1. The germline V gene encodes CDR1 LNHDA and CDR2 SQIVND (reference sequence). V lost 2 bases, J lost 1 base, and 6 bases stayed unmatched. The CDR3 is 16 residues long. CDR3 in DNA: TGTGCCAGTAGTATACGATCCGGGACAGGGAACACTGAAGCTTTCTTT. Translated: CASSIRSGTGNTEAFF.

The CDR3 region is CASSPGQATYEQYF. As DNA, the CDR3 is TGTGCCAGCTCACCCGGACAGGCGACCTACGAGCAGTACTTC. The J gene is TRBJ2-7, the V gene TRBV18; 7 positions agree with TRBD1. CDR3 length equals 14 residues. CDR1 is KGHSH and CDR2 is LQKENI in the germline V gene. V gave up 3 bases and J gave up 2 bases; unmatched junction bases: 4. The variable domain in full, completed from reference TRBV18 and TRBJ2-7, reads NAGVMQNPRHLVRRRGQEARLRCSPMKGHSHVYWYRQLPEEGLKFMVYLQKENIIDESGMPKERFSAEFPKEGPSILRIQQVVRGDSAAYFCASSPGQATYEQYFGPGTRLTVT.

The chain has TRBV5-1 and TRBJ2-1; TRBD1 agrees at 7 bases. V was clipped by 1 base and J by 4 bases; unmatched bases: 5. Germline V CDR1 and CDR2: SGHRS, YFSETQ. The CDR3 runs to 15 residues. The CDR3, as DNA: TGCGCCAGCAGCTTGAGGGACAGCGTATACAATGAGCAGTTCTTC. This sequence encodes CASSLRDSVYNEQFF.

V is TRBV19 and J is TRBJ2-1, with TRBD2 matching over 7 bases. The ends lost 4 bases at V and 4 bases at J; junction bases unmatched: 13. The CDR3 runs to 17 residues. Germline lookup yields CDR1 LNHDA and CDR2 SQIVND (reference sequence). CDR3 loop: CASSKMEAGRAYNEQFF. CDR3 coding DNA: TGTGCCAGTAGTAAAATGGAGGCAGGGAGGGCATACAATGAGCAGTTCTTC.

The CDR3 DNA follows: TGTGCCAGTAGTACAGGGACACAACCATTCTATGGCTACACCTTC. This sequence encodes CASSTGTQPFYGYTF. V and J are TRBV19 and TRBJ1-2; D possibly corresponds to TRBD1 (6 bases). The CDR3 extends over 15 amino acids. CDR1 LNHDA and CDR2 SQIVND come from the germline V gene (reference sequence). The V and J ends lost 4 bases and 4 bases respectively, with 16 bases between them.

The V gene is TRBV27, the J gene TRBJ2-1, with 7 bases matching TRBD1. The CDR3 consists of 17 residues. CDR1 is MNHEY and CDR2 is SMNVEV in the germline V gene (reference sequence). V lost 2 bases, J lost 5 bases, and 12 bases stayed unmatched. CDR3 protein: CASSLRAKQGNNNEQFF. The CDR3 DNA sequence: TGTGCCAGCAGTTTAAGAGCTAAACAGGGGAACAACAATGAGCAGTTCTTC.

A few counts support this clone. This chain uses TRBV5-4 with TRBJ2-3; 11 bases are shared with TRBD2. V gave up 3 bases and J gave up 4 bases; unmatched junction bases: 7. This CDR3 has 16 amino acids. Germline-derived CDR1 and CDR2 are SGHNT and YYREEE (reference sequence). CDR3 protein: CASSSPTSGESDTQYF. The CDR3 coding sequence is TGTGCCAGCAGCTCCCCGACTAGCGGGGAGTCAGATACGCAGTATTTT.

The chain links TRBV7-9 to TRBJ1-6; TRBD1 aligns across 9 bases. Germline values: CDR1 SEHNR, CDR2 FQNEAQ (reference sequence). Trimming took 5 bases from V and 5 from J; bases not matched to a gene: 4. The CDR3 is made up of 15 amino acids. CDR3 loop: CASSNRGHDNSPLHF. DNA for the CDR3: TGTGCCAGCAGCAACAGGGGGCACGATAATTCACCCCTCCACTTT.

The chain employs TRBV29-1 and TRBJ1-1; D is uncertain. The V and J ends lost 7 bases and 1 base respectively, with 13 bases between them. CDR1 and CDR2 (germline): SQVTM, ANQGSEA. The length of the CDR3 is 13 residues. CDR3 sequence: CSAGRPGNTEAFF. CDR3 nucleotides: TGCAGCGCTGGGAGGCCGGGGAACACTGAAGCTTTCTTT.

V is TRBV2 and J is TRBJ1-5; TRBD1 agrees at 7 bases. The CDR3 is 14 amino acids. Germline values: CDR1 SNHLY, CDR2 FYNNEI. J gave up 6 bases and V 5 bases, and 7 bases lay outside the gene matches. This CDR3 reads CASSRQGVAQPQHF. CDR3 sequence (DNA): TGTGCCAGCAGTCGACAGGGAGTTGCTCAGCCCCAGCATTTT.

The J gene is TRBJ1-2, the V gene TRBV6-6; D uncertain. Germline V CDR1 and CDR2: MNHNY, SVGAGI (reference sequence). The CDR3 length is 14 residues. V was shortened by 2 bases and J by 1 base, with 8 bases between the two germline ends. The CDR3 loop is CASSYAGSNYGYTF. In nucleotides, the CDR3 is TGTGCCAGCAGTTACGCCGGGAGTAACTATGGCTACACCTTC.

The chain links TRBV5-4 to TRBJ2-5; 7 bases are a match to TRBD2. The junction had 16 bases not matched to a gene; V was cut back by 1 base and J by 10 bases. CDR3 size: 16 residues. The germline V gene has CDR1 SGHNT and CDR2 YYREEE (reference sequence). In nucleotides, the CDR3 is TGTGCCAGCAGCTTGAGAAGCGGGGCACCAAGAGGAGGCCAGTACTTC. This codes for CASSLRSGAPRGGQYF.